Shown below are 5 T cell receptor beta chains from a single sample sequenced in a study of regulatory T cells in long-lasting Graves disease. Researchers made TCR beta libraries by using iRepertoire HTBI primers and running Arm-PCR on CDR3 regions. TCRdb processed the multiplex PCR reads anew with MiXCR; each CDR3 protein has one entry. This sample yields 360,000 or so distinct CDR3 sequences, of which approximately 15% are seen a single time; 25% to 30% belongs to the top ten. Time point here: newly diagnosed GD, antithyroid drugs for less than 3 months. From PBMCs, RNA was extracted and then used to make the TCR library. These data were also filed under a second study, of T cells in Graves' hyperthyroidism and ophthalmopathy.

This sample comprised peripheral blood mononuclear cells (PBMCs), obtained at new diagnosis, from a patient treated with antithyroid drugs. These TCRs come from a man aged 40-55 years with Graves disease.

This clonotype has ten or more counts. The chain is built from TRBV7-8 and TRBJ2-7; D may be TRBD1 or TRBD2 (5 bases each). V was trimmed by 4 bases and J by 3 bases, leaving 19 bases between them. Germline CDR1 reads SGHVS; CDR2 reads FQNEAQ. This CDR3 is built from 16 residues. The CDR3, as DNA: TGTGCCAGCAGCTCCGTGGGACCCCTTGGGTACTACGAGCAGTACTTC. Protein sequence: CASSSVGPLGYYEQYF. The full variable domain, with the rest looked up from reference TRBV7-8 and TRBJ2-7, is GAGVSQSPRYKVAKRGQDVALRCDPISGHVSLFWYQQALGQGPEFLTYFQNEAQLDKSGLPSDRFFAERPEGSVSTLKIQRTQQEDSAVYLCASSSVGPLGYYEQYFGPGTRLTVT.

This sequence joins TRBV6-1 and TRBJ2-1; D is uncertain. Germline V gene sequence: CDR1 MNHNS, CDR2 SASEGT. Deletions cut 0 bases from V and 3 bases from J, with 0 bases between. This CDR3 comprises 12 residues. The CDR3 DNA is TGTGCCAGCAGTGAAGCCTACAATGAGCAGTTCTTC. Translating gives CASSEAYNEQFF.

The gene calls are TRBV3-1 and TRBJ1-5; D gene ambiguous. V lost 4 bases, J lost 10 bases, and 11 bases lay in between. CDR1 is LGHDT, CDR2 YNNKEL, per germline (reference sequence). This CDR3 has 12 amino acids. CDR3 sequence (DNA): TGTGCCAGCAGCCCCCGGATTAAACCCCAGCATTTT. It is translated as CASSPRIKPQHF.

Turning to this clonotype: This sequence may be a read error, since a much larger clone differs from it by one base. The V call is TRBV7-3, the J call TRBJ2-1; TRBD2 agrees at 8 bases. The CDR3 is 15 residues long. Trimming cost V 2 bases and J 5 bases; bases outside gene matches: 5. CDR1 and CDR2 from the germline V gene are SGHTA and FQGTGA. The CDR3 DNA follows: TGTGCCAGCAGCTTATATCACGGGGGGGACAATGAGCAGTTCTTC. Protein: CASSLYHGGDNEQFF.

The chain couples TRBV9 to TRBJ2-5; maybe TRBD1 (5 bases). The CDR3 totals 12 residues. V lost 3 bases, J lost 7 bases, and 10 bases lay in between. Germline V lookup: CDR1 SGDLS, CDR2 YYNGEE. This chain's CDR3 is CASSADRGTQYF. CDR3 coding DNA: TGTGCCAGCAGCGCAGACAGAGGGACCCAGTACTTC.